A selection of T cell receptor beta chains follows, all from one sample in a study of immune cell composition in non-small cell lung cancer. The data were produced by immunoSEQ multiplex PCR, yet TCRdb's version contains in-frame clones alone and is incomplete. Among 3,000 to 4,000 clones listed, approximately 67% were seen once. Sequenced: non-adjacent lung tissue. The receptors derive from a human donor with non-small cell lung cancer. The CDR3 runs from the conserved cysteine through the conserved F or W. D genes are given only for firm matches. A row's size may be missing; if present it is once, few, many or a size class.

v_call: TRBV10-3; clone_size: -; j_call: TRBJ2-1; d_call: -; cdr3_nt: TGTGCCATCAGTGACAGGGGAGGGGGGAATGAGCAGTTCTTC; cdr3_aa: CAISDRGGGNEQFF
v_call: TRBV2; clone_size: -; j_call: TRBJ1-1; d_call: -; cdr3_nt: TGTGCCAGCAGTGAGTTGACAGAGAACACTGAAGCTTTCTTT; cdr3_aa: CASSELTENTEAFF
v_call: TRBV5-4; clone_size: few; j_call: TRBJ1-2; d_call: TRBD1; cdr3_nt: TGTGCCAGCAGCTCCCCGACAGGGGGGAATGAGTATGGCTACACCTTC; cdr3_aa: CASSSPTGGNEYGYTF
v_call: TRBV6-5; clone_size: once; j_call: TRBJ1-2; d_call: -; cdr3_nt: TGTGCCAGCAGTTACACCGCGGGCCTGCGGGGCTACACCTTC; cdr3_aa: CASSYTAGLRGYTF
v_call: TRBV9; clone_size: few; j_call: TRBJ1-2; d_call: TRBD1; cdr3_nt: TGTGCCAGCAGCTCGGCCGGGACAGGGGCGGGGGGCTACACCTTC; cdr3_aa: CASSSAGTGAGGYTF
v_call: TRBV15; clone_size: large; j_call: TRBJ1-2; d_call: -; cdr3_nt: TGTGCCACCAGCGGGTACTCCAGGGGAACCTATGGCTACACCTTC; cdr3_aa: CATSGYSRGTYGYTF
v_call: TRBV4-2; clone_size: -; j_call: TRBJ2-6; d_call: TRBD1; cdr3_nt: TGTGCCAGCAGCCCCAAGAGGAGCAGGGGGACCGAAATAAGCTCTGGGGCCAACGTCCTGACTTTC; cdr3_aa: CASSPKRSRGTEISSGANVLTF
v_call: TRBV19; clone_size: -; j_call: TRBJ2-2; d_call: -; cdr3_nt: TGTGCCAGTAGTGGGGTCGGGGGGCCGGGCACCGGGGAGCTGTTTTTT; cdr3_aa: CASSGVGGPGTGELFF
v_call: TRBV7-2; clone_size: -; j_call: TRBJ2-7; d_call: TRBD1; cdr3_nt: TGTGCCAGCAGCCCACAGGGGGCCCCGGCCGAGCAGTACTTC; cdr3_aa: CASSPQGAPAEQYF
v_call: TRBV19; clone_size: -; j_call: TRBJ1-1; d_call: TRBD1; cdr3_nt: TGTGCCAGTAGTACCACCCCGACAGGGTACACTGAAGCTTTCTTT; cdr3_aa: CASSTTPTGYTEAFF
v_call: TRBV7-9; clone_size: -; j_call: TRBJ1-1; d_call: TRBD1; cdr3_nt: TGTGCCAGCAGCTTTTACCGGGACAGGAACACTGAAGCTTTCTTT; cdr3_aa: CASSFYRDRNTEAFF
v_call: TRBV7-9; clone_size: -; j_call: TRBJ2-2; d_call: TRBD2; cdr3_nt: TGTGCCAGCAGTCAAGAAGCGGGGGGAGCGAACACCGGGGAGCTGTTTTTT; cdr3_aa: CASSQEAGGANTGELFF
v_call: TRBV27; clone_size: -; j_call: TRBJ2-3; d_call: TRBD1; cdr3_nt: TGTGCCAGCAGTCGCCGGGACAGTAGGGATACGCAGTATTTT; cdr3_aa: CASSRRDSRDTQYF
v_call: TRBV5-8; clone_size: -; j_call: TRBJ2-1; d_call: TRBD1; cdr3_nt: TGTGCCAGCAGCCCCGGGACAGCCCCCTACAATGAGCAGTTCTTC; cdr3_aa: CASSPGTAPYNEQFF
v_call: TRBV11-2; clone_size: -; j_call: TRBJ2-1; d_call: -; cdr3_nt: TGTGCCAGCAGCTCACTACAGGGTGAGCAGTTCTTC; cdr3_aa: CASSSLQGEQFF
v_call: TRBV4-1; clone_size: -; j_call: TRBJ1-5; d_call: -; cdr3_nt: TGCGCCAGCAGCCAAGAAGACGCTAGTTATAGCAATCAGCCCCAGCATTTT; cdr3_aa: CASSQEDASYSNQPQHF
v_call: TRBV7-6; clone_size: -; j_call: TRBJ2-1; d_call: TRBD2; cdr3_nt: TGTGCCAGCAGCTTATCCATAACGCCTAGCGGGGGGGGGAATGAGCAGTTCTTC; cdr3_aa: CASSLSITPSGGGNEQFF
v_call: TRBV7-3; clone_size: -; j_call: TRBJ2-6; d_call: -; cdr3_nt: TGTGCCAGCAGCTCCAGTCCGGGGACTGGGGCCAACGTCCTGACTTTC; cdr3_aa: CASSSSPGTGANVLTF
v_call: TRBV15; clone_size: -; j_call: TRBJ1-2; d_call: TRBD1; cdr3_nt: TGTGCCACCGGGACAGGGGCTGGCTACACCTTC; cdr3_aa: CATGTGAGYTF
v_call: TRBV27; clone_size: few; j_call: TRBJ1-2; d_call: -; cdr3_nt: TGTGCCAGCGGTATTCCAGACTATGGCTACACCTTC; cdr3_aa: CASGIPDYGYTF
v_call: TRBV11-2; clone_size: -; j_call: TRBJ1-1; d_call: TRBD1; cdr3_nt: TGTGCCAGCAGCTTAGATCAGGGGGGCAGGAGGACTGAAGCTTTCTTT; cdr3_aa: CASSLDQGGRRTEAFF
v_call: TRBV6-5; clone_size: once; j_call: TRBJ1-1; d_call: TRBD1; cdr3_nt: TGTGCCAGCATCGACAGGGGGAACACTGAAGCTTTCTTT; cdr3_aa: CASIDRGNTEAFF
v_call: TRBV7-3; clone_size: few; j_call: TRBJ2-5; d_call: -; cdr3_nt: TGTGCCAGCAGCTTACACGGGGGAGGAAAGACCCAGTACTTC; cdr3_aa: CASSLHGGGKTQYF
v_call: TRBV2; clone_size: -; j_call: TRBJ2-7; d_call: TRBD1; cdr3_nt: TGTGCCAGCAGCGCCGGGACAGGACGCTACGAGCAGTACTTC; cdr3_aa: CASSAGTGRYEQYF
v_call: TRBV6-6; clone_size: once; j_call: TRBJ1-2; d_call: TRBD1; cdr3_nt: TGTGCCAGCAGTTTCAGTCCCGGGACAGGGGACGGCTACACCTTC; cdr3_aa: CASSFSPGTGDGYTF
v_call: TRBV11-2; clone_size: -; j_call: TRBJ1-3; d_call: -; cdr3_nt: TGTGCCAGCGGTCCGGGAAGCACCATATATTTT; cdr3_aa: CASGPGSTIYF
v_call: TRBV27; clone_size: -; j_call: TRBJ1-1; d_call: TRBD1; cdr3_nt: TGTGCCAGCAGTTTGACAGGGCCCGAGAACACTGAAGCTTTCTTT; cdr3_aa: CASSLTGPENTEAFF
v_call: TRBV7-9; clone_size: -; j_call: TRBJ2-7; d_call: TRBD1; cdr3_nt: TGTGCCAGCAGCTTAAAGACAGGGGGCGGCGACTACGAGCAGTACTTC; cdr3_aa: CASSLKTGGGDYEQYF
v_call: TRBV7-9; clone_size: -; j_call: TRBJ1-1; d_call: -; cdr3_nt: TGTGCCAGCAGCTTAGAGTCAGGGTTGGGAGCTTTCTTT; cdr3_aa: CASSLESGLGAFF
v_call: TRBV5-1; clone_size: once; j_call: TRBJ2-1; d_call: TRBD1; cdr3_nt: TGCGCCAGCAGCGCGACAGGGGAACCCTACAATGAGCAGTTCTTC; cdr3_aa: CASSATGEPYNEQFF
v_call: TRBV5-1; clone_size: -; j_call: TRBJ1-2; d_call: -; cdr3_nt: TGCGCCAGCACCAGGGAAAGGGGCTATGGCTACACCTTC; cdr3_aa: CASTRERGYGYTF
v_call: TRBV9; clone_size: -; j_call: TRBJ2-7; d_call: -; cdr3_nt: TGTGCCAGCAGCGATACATCGGGCGAGCAGTACTTC; cdr3_aa: CASSDTSGEQYF
v_call: TRBV4-3; clone_size: -; j_call: TRBJ1-4; d_call: -; cdr3_nt: TGCGCCAGCAGCCCCCGGGAGGGGGAGGTCGAAAAGCTGTTTTTT; cdr3_aa: CASSPREGEVEKLFF
v_call: TRBV5-4; clone_size: few; j_call: TRBJ2-1; d_call: -; cdr3_nt: TGTGCCAGCAGCCTTGTCAGCGCCAATGAGCAGTTCTTC; cdr3_aa: CASSLVSANEQFF
v_call: TRBV7-2; clone_size: -; j_call: TRBJ1-5; d_call: -; cdr3_nt: TGTGCCAGCAGCTTAAGAGCGGGCCAGCCCCAGCATTTT; cdr3_aa: CASSLRAGQPQHF
v_call: TRBV2; clone_size: -; j_call: TRBJ2-1; d_call: -; cdr3_nt: TGTGCCAGCCTCCAGGAGGGCAATGAGCAGTTCTTC; cdr3_aa: CASLQEGNEQFF
v_call: TRBV4-1; clone_size: -; j_call: TRBJ2-2; d_call: TRBD2; cdr3_nt: TGCGCCAGCAGGAGCGGGGGGGATGGCACCGGGGAGCTGTTTTTT; cdr3_aa: CASRSGGDGTGELFF
v_call: TRBV15; clone_size: -; j_call: TRBJ1-1; d_call: -; cdr3_nt: TGTGCCACCAGCAGGGGCCAAAGGGGCTACACTGAAGCTTTCTTT; cdr3_aa: CATSRGQRGYTEAFF
v_call: TRBV7-3; clone_size: -; j_call: TRBJ1-1; d_call: TRBD1; cdr3_nt: TGTGCCAGCAGCTCGAACCGGGACAGCCTTGAAGCTTTCTTT; cdr3_aa: CASSSNRDSLEAFF
v_call: TRBV6-1; clone_size: -; j_call: TRBJ2-3; d_call: TRBD2; cdr3_nt: TGTGCCAGCACGCGGGGGTTCACAGATACGCAGTATTTT; cdr3_aa: CASTRGFTDTQYF